These 3 T cell receptor beta chains were all obtained from the same sample, sequenced in a study of T-cell reconstitution after alpha-beta-depleted transplantation in children. A library of TCRbeta sequences, prepared with unique molecular identifiers, was generated. TCRdb used MiXCR to reprocess the PCR reads, holding one entry per CDR3 protein. The sample yields 750,000 to 950,000 distinct CDR3 sequences, approximately 15% seen once. Sequenced here: PBMCs, mostly from graft donor cells, sampled 360 days after TCRalphabeta/CD19-depleted stem cell transplant. The source of these receptors is a male patient under 18 who had a stem cell transplant for acute lymphoblastic leukemia, so the T cells may come from the graft donor.

V is TRBV10-3 and J is TRBJ2-7, with TRBD2 identical over 9 bases. Germline-derived CDR1 and CDR2 are ENHRY and SYGVKD. Trimming removed 0 bases from V and 4 bases from J; junction bases left unmatched: 10. CDR3 length: 17 residues. The CDR3 nucleotides read TGTGCCATCAGTGAGTCTGGGGGTAGCGGGAGATTGTACGAGCAGTACTTC. This sequence encodes CAISESGGSGRLYEQYF.

This clonotype was seen a handful of times. The chain has TRBV7-9 and TRBJ2-1; unclear D gene. From germline, CDR1 is SEHNR and CDR2 FQNEAQ (reference sequence). The CDR3 length is 13 residues. V was cut by 1 base and J by 8 bases, with 9 bases left in between. The CDR3 loop is CASSLGATHEQFF. The CDR3 region has the DNA TGTGCCAGCAGCTTAGGGGCTACCCATGAGCAGTTCTTC.

This rearrangement joins TRBV29-1 to TRBJ2-1, with no clear D. The CDR3 spans 14 residues. V was pared by 4 bases and J by 4 bases, with 14 bases between. In germline, CDR1 is SQVTM, CDR2 ANQGSEA. CDR3 coding DNA: TGCAGCGTTGGGCCCGCCGGACCATACAATGAGCAGTTCTTC. Translating it yields CSVGPAGPYNEQFF.